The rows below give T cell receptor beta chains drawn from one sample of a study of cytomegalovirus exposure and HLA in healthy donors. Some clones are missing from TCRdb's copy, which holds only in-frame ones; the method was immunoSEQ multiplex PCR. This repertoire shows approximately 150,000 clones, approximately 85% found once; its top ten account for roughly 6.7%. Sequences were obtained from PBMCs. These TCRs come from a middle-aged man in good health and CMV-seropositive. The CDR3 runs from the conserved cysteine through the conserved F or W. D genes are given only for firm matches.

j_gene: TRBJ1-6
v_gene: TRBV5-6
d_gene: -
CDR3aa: CASRTVSSYNSPLHF

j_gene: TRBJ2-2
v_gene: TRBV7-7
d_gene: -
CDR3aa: CASSSGGELFF

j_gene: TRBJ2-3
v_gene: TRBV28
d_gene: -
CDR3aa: CASSLFPPGQGLVPQYF

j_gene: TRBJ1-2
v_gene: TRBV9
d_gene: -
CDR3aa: CASGGGYGYTF

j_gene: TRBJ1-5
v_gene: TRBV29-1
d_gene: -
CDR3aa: CSAGDLRQPQHF

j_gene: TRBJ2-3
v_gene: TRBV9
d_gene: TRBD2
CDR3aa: CASSGTSGRTDTQYF

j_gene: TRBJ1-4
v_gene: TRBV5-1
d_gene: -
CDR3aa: CASSLERANEKLFF

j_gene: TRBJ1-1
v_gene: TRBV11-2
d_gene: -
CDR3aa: CASSPEADTEAFF

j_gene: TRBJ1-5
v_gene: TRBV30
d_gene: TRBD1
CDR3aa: CACQDRGFSNQPQHF

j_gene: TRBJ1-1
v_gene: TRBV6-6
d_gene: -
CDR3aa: CASSYETARGETEAFF

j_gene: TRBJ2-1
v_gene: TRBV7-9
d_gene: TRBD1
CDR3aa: CSSSRTRDRGLNEQFF

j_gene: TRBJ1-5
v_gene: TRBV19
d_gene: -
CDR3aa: CASSPQELYYSNQPQHF

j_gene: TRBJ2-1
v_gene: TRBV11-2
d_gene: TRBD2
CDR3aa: CASSRLAGVPNNEQFF

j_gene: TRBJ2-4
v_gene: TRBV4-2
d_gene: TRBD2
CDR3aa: CASSQVVAGAQNIQYF

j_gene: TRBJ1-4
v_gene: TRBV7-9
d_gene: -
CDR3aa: CSSSLDGGYVGKLFF

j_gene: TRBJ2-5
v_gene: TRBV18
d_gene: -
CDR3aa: CASSPQQGFGETQYF

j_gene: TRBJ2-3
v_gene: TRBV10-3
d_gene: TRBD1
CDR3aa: CAMGTASTDTQYF